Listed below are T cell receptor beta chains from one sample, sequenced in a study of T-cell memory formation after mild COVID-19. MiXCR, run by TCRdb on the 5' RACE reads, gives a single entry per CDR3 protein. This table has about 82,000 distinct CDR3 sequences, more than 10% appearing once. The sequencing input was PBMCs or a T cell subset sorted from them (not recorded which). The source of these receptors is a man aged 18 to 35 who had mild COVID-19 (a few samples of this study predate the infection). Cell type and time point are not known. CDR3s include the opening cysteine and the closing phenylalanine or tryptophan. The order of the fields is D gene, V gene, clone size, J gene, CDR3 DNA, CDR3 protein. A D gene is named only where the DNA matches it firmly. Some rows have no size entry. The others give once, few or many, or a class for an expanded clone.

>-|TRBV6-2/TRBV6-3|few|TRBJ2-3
TGTGCCAGCACCCAAGCGGGCAACCGACCAGATACGCAGTATTTT
CASTQAGNRPDTQYF
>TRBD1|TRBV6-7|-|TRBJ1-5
TGTGCCAGCAATTCTCGACAGGGACGCGGTCAGCCCCAGCATTTT
CASNSRQGRGQPQHF
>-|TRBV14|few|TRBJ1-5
TGTGCCAGCAGCCAAGAGGAACGGGACGGCCAAGGGCCCCAGCATTTT
CASSQEERDGQGPQHF
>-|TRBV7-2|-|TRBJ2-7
TGTGCCAGCAGCTTAGACAGGGGGGGATACGAGCAGTACTTC
CASSLDRGGYEQYF
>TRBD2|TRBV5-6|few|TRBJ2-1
TGTGCCAGCAGCTTCGAGCGGGGGGCTGGAGGCTTC
CASSFERGAGGF
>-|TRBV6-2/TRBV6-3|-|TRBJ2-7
TGTGCCAGCAGTTACGACACAAACTACGAGCAGTACTTC
CASSYDTNYEQYF
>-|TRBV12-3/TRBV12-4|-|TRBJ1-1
TGTGCCAGCAGTTTGGGGGTCACTGAAGCTTTCTTT
CASSLGVTEAFF
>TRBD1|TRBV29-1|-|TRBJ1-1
TGCAGCGCACGGCCGGCAGGGGGTACAGAAGCTTTCTTT
CSARPAGGTEAFF
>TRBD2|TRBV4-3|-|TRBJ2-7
TGCGCCAGCAGCCAAGTGACAAGCGGGGGGGCCTACGAGCAGTACTTC
CASSQVTSGGAYEQYF
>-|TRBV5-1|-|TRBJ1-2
TGCGCCAGCCTAGACCCTGAGAAGGGAGAAAATGGCTACACCTTC
CASLDPEKGENGYTF
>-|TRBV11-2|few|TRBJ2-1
TGTGCCAGCAGCTCCCTAGCGAGACAGAGGGAGCAGTTCTTC
CASSSLARQREQFF
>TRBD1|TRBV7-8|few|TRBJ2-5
TGTGCCAGCAGCCGGACAGGAGAGACCCAGTACTTC
CASSRTGETQYF
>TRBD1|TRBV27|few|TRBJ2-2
TGTGCCAGCAGTTTGTGGGGACAGTTGAACACCGGGGAGCTGTTTTTT
CASSLWGQLNTGELFF
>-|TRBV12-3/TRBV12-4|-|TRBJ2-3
TGTGCCAGCAGCCTCCGGGACTCCACAGATACGCAGTATTTT
CASSLRDSTDTQYF
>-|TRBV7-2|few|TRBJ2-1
TGTGCCAGCAGCTTAAGGGACGGTCCCTCCTACAATGAGCAGTTCTTC
CASSLRDGPSYNEQFF
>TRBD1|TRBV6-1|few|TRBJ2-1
TGTGCCAGCAGTATCCGTCCGGGACAGGGATTCCATGAGCAGTTCTTC
CASSIRPGQGFHEQFF
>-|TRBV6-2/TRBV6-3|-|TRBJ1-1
TGTGCCAGCACCGCGACATACACAGGTGAAGCTTTCTTT
CASTATYTGEAFF
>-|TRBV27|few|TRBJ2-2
TGTGCCAGCAGCCATGCTTCGGGCGGGGAGCTGTTTTTT
CASSHASGGELFF
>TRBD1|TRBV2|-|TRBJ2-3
TGTGCCAGCAGTGAAGCACCGACCATGACAGGGTATAGCACAGATACGCAGTATTTT
CASSEAPTMTGYSTDTQYF
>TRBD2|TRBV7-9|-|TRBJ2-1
TGTGCCAGCAGCCCCCTCGCACTAGCGGGGGGAAATGAGCAGTTCTTC
CASSPLALAGGNEQFF
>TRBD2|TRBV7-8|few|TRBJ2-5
TGTGCCAGCAGCCTCCGACTAGCGGGGGGGCAAGAGACCCAGTACTTC
CASSLRLAGGQETQYF
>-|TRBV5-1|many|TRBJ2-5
TGCGCCAGCAGCGACCGACAGCAAGAGACCCAGTACTTC
CASSDRQQETQYF
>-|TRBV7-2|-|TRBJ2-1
TGTGCCAGCAGCTCGTTAAATGAGCAGTTCTTC
CASSSLNEQFF
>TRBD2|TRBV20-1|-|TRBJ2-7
TGCAGTGCTAGAGCTCGGCTAGCGGGGACCTCCTACGAGCAGTACTTC
CSARARLAGTSYEQYF
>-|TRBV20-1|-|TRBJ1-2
TGCAGTGCTAGAGGGTTTGAGCAGGGTAGCGGCTACACCTTC
CSARGFEQGSGYTF
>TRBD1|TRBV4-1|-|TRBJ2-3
TGCGCCAGCAGCCAGAGACAGGGGGCAGCAGATACGCAGTATTTT
CASSQRQGAADTQYF
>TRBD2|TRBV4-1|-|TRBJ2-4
TGCGCCAGCAGCCAAGGAGCGGGGGCCAAAAACATTCAGTACTTC
CASSQGAGAKNIQYF
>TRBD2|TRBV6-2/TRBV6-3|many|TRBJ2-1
TGTGCCAGCAGTTACGGGCTAGCGGCGGATGAGCAGTTCTTC
CASSYGLAADEQFF
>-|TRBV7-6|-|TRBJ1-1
TGTGCCAGCACCCCCTCCAGGGGTCCCACCCGCATAGAAGCTTTCTTT
CASTPSRGPTRIEAFF
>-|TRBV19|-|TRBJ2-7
TGTGCCAGTAGTATTACCGGGGCGCGGGAGCAGTACTTC
CASSITGAREQYF
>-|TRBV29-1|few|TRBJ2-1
TGCAGCGGTGGGGAGGCAGGGGTTCGGGAGCAGTTCTTC
CSGGEAGVREQFF
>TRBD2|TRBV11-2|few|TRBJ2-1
TGTGCCAGCAGCTCGTATACTAGCGGGGGGCACAATGAGCAGTTCTTC
CASSSYTSGGHNEQFF
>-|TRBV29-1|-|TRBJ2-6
TGCAGCGTTGAAGTCCTATCATCTGGGGCCAACGTCCTGACTTTC
CSVEVLSSGANVLTF